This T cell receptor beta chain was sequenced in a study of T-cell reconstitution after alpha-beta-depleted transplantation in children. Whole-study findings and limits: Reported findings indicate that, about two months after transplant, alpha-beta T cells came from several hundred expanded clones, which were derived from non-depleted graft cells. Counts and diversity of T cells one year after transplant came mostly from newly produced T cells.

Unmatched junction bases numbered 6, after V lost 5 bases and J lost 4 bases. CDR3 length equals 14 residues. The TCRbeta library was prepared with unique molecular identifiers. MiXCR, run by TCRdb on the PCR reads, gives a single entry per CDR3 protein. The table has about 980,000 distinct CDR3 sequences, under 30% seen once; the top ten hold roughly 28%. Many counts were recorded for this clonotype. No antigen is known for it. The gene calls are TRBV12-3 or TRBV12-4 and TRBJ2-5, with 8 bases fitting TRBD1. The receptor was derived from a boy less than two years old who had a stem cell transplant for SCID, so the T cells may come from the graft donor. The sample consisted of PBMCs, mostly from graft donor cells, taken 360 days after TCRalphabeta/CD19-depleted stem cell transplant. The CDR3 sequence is CASSGDRGGETQYF. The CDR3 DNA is TGTGCCAGCAGTGGTGACAGGGGAGGAGAGACCCAGTACTTC.